A selection of T cell receptor beta chains follows, all from one sample in a study of blood T cell repertoires in COVID-19. Generated by immunoSEQ multiplex PCR, the TCRdb table keeps only in-frame clones and is missing some. The sample shows 50,000 to 80,000 clones, approximately 88% of them seen only once. Sequencing input: peripheral blood. Receptors were obtained from a woman aged 55 to 70 with COVID-19, enrolled during active disease. Each CDR3 is given with its conserved first and last residue.

V: TRBV29-1; J: TRBJ2-1; CDR3: CSVGLASDEQFF
V: TRBV5-4; J: TRBJ1-3; CDR3: CASTGQGAGNTIYF
V: TRBV4-3; J: TRBJ2-1; CDR3: CASSQDYPGRNYNEQFF
V: TRBV11-3; J: TRBJ1-1; CDR3: CASSLEEIAEAFF
V: TRBV5-1; J: TRBJ2-7; CDR3: CASSPDRGPYEQYF
V: TRBV19; J: TRBJ2-1; CDR3: CASRPMTGGSYNEQFF
V: TRBV30; J: TRBJ1-2; CDR3: CAWTTEPIYGYTF
V: TRBV3-1/TRBV3-2; J: TRBJ2-5; CDR3: CASSQVGVQTQYF
V: TRBV12-3/TRBV12-4; J: TRBJ1-5; CDR3: CASSSTGNQPQHF
V: TRBV13; J: TRBJ2-3; CDR3: CASSSRLAGGSTDTQYF
V: TRBV18; J: TRBJ2-3; CDR3: CASSPASGRFADTQYF
V: TRBV10-3; J: TRBJ2-6; CDR3: CAISEFFPTGNGANVLTF
V: TRBV27; J: TRBJ1-1; CDR3: CARRDRDTEAFF
V: TRBV25-1; J: TRBJ2-3; CDR3: CASSDFTDTQYF
V: TRBV27; J: TRBJ2-1; CDR3: CASSPIQASSYNEQFF
V: TRBV19; J: TRBJ1-4; CDR3: CASSIGGTGVELNEKLFF
V: TRBV9; J: TRBJ2-2; CDR3: CASSGSLGGTGELFF
V: TRBV18; J: TRBJ1-3; CDR3: CASSPSTGSLGNTIYF
V: TRBV13; J: TRBJ1-1; CDR3: CASSLQGSGTEAFF
V: TRBV6-4; J: TRBJ1-2; CDR3: CASRPGQGFSYTF
V: TRBV5-1; J: TRBJ2-1; CDR3: CASSFSGTSGGGTYNEQFF
V: TRBV12-5; J: TRBJ2-7; CDR3: CASGLGLAGGYEQYF
V: TRBV9; J: TRBJ2-3; CDR3: CASSDELAGNTDTQYF
V: TRBV19; J: TRBJ2-1; CDR3: CASRRTVGQGGRNEQFF
V: TRBV7-9; J: TRBJ2-7; CDR3: CASSSTGDYEQYF
V: TRBV5-5; J: TRBJ1-1; CDR3: CASSGDQQGNPKTGTEAFF
V: TRBV9; J: TRBJ2-1; CDR3: CASRGDSSYNEQFF
V: TRBV6-5; J: TRBJ2-1; CDR3: CASSGTGSGRYEQFF
V: TRBV18; J: TRBJ1-1; CDR3: CASSPLHQGTEAFF
V: TRBV28; J: TRBJ2-7; CDR3: CASTTGGELYEQYF
V: TRBV13; J: TRBJ1-2; CDR3: CASSLTENYGYTF
V: TRBV4-2; J: TRBJ2-7; CDR3: CASSQDVAGGPSEQYF
V: TRBV27; J: TRBJ2-3; CDR3: CASMGGTRTQYF
V: TRBV6-2/TRBV6-3; J: TRBJ2-3; CDR3: CASSNLGLPSPTSTDTQYF
V: TRBV28; J: TRBJ1-5; CDR3: CASSRQGYNQPQHF
V: TRBV7-7; J: TRBJ2-7; CDR3: CASSPGHTHYEQYF
V: TRBV6-1; J: TRBJ2-5; CDR3: CASSEGQDKTQYF
V: TRBV5-6; J: TRBJ2-7; CDR3: CASSLRLAGEQYF
V: TRBV12-3/TRBV12-4; J: TRBJ1-6; CDR3: CASSTGYNSPLHF
V: TRBV13; J: TRBJ2-7; CDR3: CASSLEDRTYEQYF
V: TRBV6-2/TRBV6-3; J: TRBJ2-1; CDR3: CASSYSRYMNNEQFF
V: TRBV10-3; J: TRBJ2-3; CDR3: CAISPRSGPSTDTQYF
V: TRBV18; J: TRBJ1-1; CDR3: CASSPIAAGNTEAFF
V: TRBV10-3; J: TRBJ1-5; CDR3: CAISGGGSNQPQHF
V: TRBV7-2; J: TRBJ1-1; CDR3: CASSLRRGPNTEAFF
V: TRBV9; J: TRBJ2-7; CDR3: CASSGSGSSQYF